This TCR beta chain derives from a study of T-cell reconstitution after alpha-beta-depleted transplantation in children. This clonotype was found many times. TCRbeta library construction was performed incorporating unique molecular identifiers. TCRdb passed the PCR reads through MiXCR, listing each CDR3 protein once. The table has around 190,000 distinct CDR3 sequences, approximately 6.9% seen once. The CDR3 has 13 amino acids. The V gene lost 3 bases and the J gene lost 9 bases, with 14 bases spanning the gap. CDR1 and CDR2 from the germline V gene are SEHNR and FQNEAQ (reference sequence). The V and J genes are TRBV7-9 and TRBJ2-5; D perhaps matches TRBD1 (6 bases). The specimen comprised PBMCs, sampled before TCRalphabeta/CD19-depleted stem cell transplant. This sequence was found in a boy younger than 10 with acute lymphoblastic leukemia, due to receive a stem cell transplant. The CDR3, as DNA: TGTGCCAGCAGCTTTTCTTGGGGGCAATCCCAGTACTTC. Its translation: CASSFSWGQSQYF.